Listed here are 18 T cell receptor beta chains from one sample, sequenced in a study of shared clonotypes between healthy human individuals. Sequenced by immunoSEQ multiplex PCR; TCRdb stores in-frame clones only, minus some. The table lists 2 million to 2.5 million clones, 90% to 97% of them singletons, with roughly 0.13% in the top ten. The sequenced sample consisted of naive CD4+ T cells sorted from blood. The sample's subset: CD45RA+ positively selected. The receptors originated from a man younger than 35 in good health.

This chain joins TRBV4-1 and TRBJ2-3, with 7 positions matching TRBD1. The junction had 7 bases not matched to a gene; V was cut back by 4 bases and J by 0 bases. CDR1 and CDR2 from the germline V gene are MGHRA and YSYEKL. The CDR3 is 16 residues long. This CDR3 reads CASSPRVGQSTDTQYF. CDR3 nucleotide sequence: TGCGCCAGCAGCCCCAGGGTGGGACAGAGCACAGATACGCAGTATTTT.

This sequence joins TRBV5-4 and TRBJ2-7; D may match TRBD1 or TRBD2 (5 bases each). Germline V gives CDR1 SGHNT, CDR2 YYREEE (reference sequence). The CDR3 loop spans 13 amino acids. V was clipped by 3 bases and J by 2 bases, with 9 bases between them. The CDR3 coding sequence is TGTGCCAGCAGCTGGGGACCGACCTACGAGCAGTACTTC. This gives the protein CASSWGPTYEQYF.

V is TRBV7-9 and J is TRBJ2-3; the D is unclear. This CDR3 comprises 17 residues. Looked up from germline, CDR1 is SEHNR and CDR2 is FQNEAQ (reference sequence). V was shortened by 4 bases and J by 3 bases, with 20 bases between the two germline ends. The CDR3 spells CASSSTLLGLGTDTQYF. The CDR3 DNA sequence: TGTGCCAGCAGCTCAACGCTCCTAGGCTTAGGGACAGATACGCAGTATTTT.

V usage is TRBV6-5 and J usage is TRBJ2-3, with 7 bases identical to TRBD2. This CDR3 region has 12 residues. Germline V gene data show CDR1 as MNHEY and CDR2 as SVGAGI. With 6 bases clipped from V and 8 bases from J, the junction kept 5 bases outside the gene matches. The CDR3 protein is CASRSLAATQYF. The CDR3 region has the DNA TGTGCCAGCAGATCGCTAGCGGCTACGCAGTATTTT.

The rearrangement links TRBV7-9 to TRBJ1-1; 8 bases map to TRBD1. The germline V gene encodes CDR1 SEHNR and CDR2 FQNEAQ (reference sequence). The CDR3 is 15 amino acids. V trimming: 2 bases; J trimming: 1 base; junction bases outside the gene matches: 3. CDR3 region: CASSLLGQGNTEAFF. The CDR3 DNA reads as TGTGCCAGCAGCTTATTAGGACAGGGGAACACTGAAGCTTTCTTT.

Note on this clone: Other DNA sequences from this sample encode an identical CDR3 as well. The gene calls are TRBV5-1 and TRBJ1-6; 8 positions match TRBD1. The CDR3 extends over 15 amino acids. Germline V gene sequence: CDR1 SGHRS, CDR2 YFSETQ. The J segment lost 8 bases and the V segment lost 0 bases, leaving 4 bases of the junction unmatched. For the CDR3, the DNA is TGCGCCAGCAGCTTGGTGGACAGGGTGGATTCACCCCTCCACTTT. Protein: CASSLVDRVDSPLHF.

CDR3 nucleotide sequence: TGCGCCAGCAGCCCCCAGGGGGGCCAATACGAGCAGTACTTC. It translates to CASSPQGGQYEQYF. The V and J genes are TRBV5-1 and TRBJ2-7; tentatively, D is TRBD1 (7 bases). The germline V gene has CDR1 SGHRS and CDR2 YFSETQ. The CDR3 sequence is 14 residues long. Trimming shortened V by 4 bases and J by 4 bases, and 15 bases separated the two germline ends.

In nucleotides, the CDR3 is TGTGCCAGCAGTGAAGGAAGGACTCTCTCTGGAAACACCATATATTTT. This sequence encodes CASSEGRTLSGNTIYF. This chain uses TRBV2 with TRBJ1-3; D unclear. Germline V CDR1 and CDR2: SNHLY, FYNNEI. The CDR3 runs 16 residues. V was trimmed by 1 base and J by 0 bases, leaving 10 bases between them. Combining the CDR3 with reference TRBV2 and TRBJ1-3 gives the whole variable domain EPEVTQTPSHQVTQMGQEVILRCVPISNHLYFYWYRQILGQKVEFLVSFYNNEISEKSEIFDDQFSVERPDGSNFTLKIRSTKLEDSAMYFCASSEGRTLSGNTIYFGEGSWLTVV.

The rearrangement uses TRBV30 and TRBJ1-6; 7 positions agree with TRBD1. CDR1 and CDR2 from the germline V gene are GTSNPN and SVGIG (reference sequence). V shed 5 bases and J 5 bases; nucleotides not matched to a gene: 21. This CDR3 contains 19 residues. CDR3: CAWSQRGDSTGGNNSPLHF. CDR3 bases: TGTGCCTGGTCCCAGAGGGGGGACAGCACCGGTGGTAATAATTCACCCCTCCACTTT.

This clone showed up just once. This rearrangement joins TRBV19 to TRBJ1-6; maybe TRBD1 (6 bases). V lost 6 bases and J lost 7, with 16 bases in between. The CDR3 length is 15 residues. Germline V gene lookup returns CDR1 LNHDA and CDR2 SQIVND (reference sequence). The chain's CDR3 is CASRTGEFGNSPLHF. CDR3 sequence (DNA): TGTGCCAGTAGGACAGGAGAGTTTGGCAATTCACCCCTCCACTTT.

V gene TRBV14 combines with J gene TRBJ2-5; weak D call: TRBD2 (5 bases). The CDR3 is 17 residues long. With 4 bases removed from V and 1 base from J, the gap between germline ends came to 19 bases. CDR1 and CDR2 from the germline V gene are SGHDN and FVKESK. The CDR3 DNA is TGTGCCAGCAGCCCTGGACTCGGTGTAACACCCCAAGAGACCCAGTACTTC. As protein: CASSPGLGVTPQETQYF.

In its sample, this clone was seen once. V gene TRBV30 combines with J gene TRBJ2-4; D is possibly TRBD1 (6 bases). CDR3 length equals 13 residues. Germline-derived CDR1 and CDR2 are GTSNPN and SVGIG (reference sequence). V was shortened by 2 bases and J by 4 bases, with 9 bases between the two germline ends. CDR3 amino acids: CAWSSTGKNIQYF. DNA for the CDR3: TGTGCCTGGAGTTCTACAGGGAAAAACATTCAGTACTTC.

For this clone: Distinct nucleotide sequences in the sample also encode this CDR3. The V call is TRBV6-5, the J call TRBJ2-7, with 11 bases aligning to TRBD1. Looked up from germline, CDR1 is MNHEY and CDR2 is SVGAGI. The trim removed 6 bases at V and 5 bases at J, leaving 3 bases unmatched. The CDR3 is 13 residues long. For the CDR3, the DNA is TGTGCCAGCAGCCGGGACAGGGGGAACGAGCAGTACTTC. Amino acids: CASSRDRGNEQYF.

This rearrangement joins TRBV18 to TRBJ2-7, with TRBD1 matching over 10 bases. Germline values: CDR1 KGHSH, CDR2 LQKENI. This CDR3 is 15 amino acids long. Trimming cost V 4 bases and J 6 bases; bases outside gene matches: 9. The CDR3 region is CASSRRGQGRSEQYF. In nucleotides, the CDR3 is TGTGCCAGCTCACGGCGGGGACAGGGGAGGAGCGAGCAGTACTTC.

The rearrangement uses TRBV7-3 and TRBJ2-2; possibly TRBD2 for D (6 bases). V was cut by 4 bases and J by 6 bases, with 24 bases left in between. Germline V gives CDR1 SGHTA, CDR2 FQGTGA. This CDR3 region has 18 residues. Written as DNA, the CDR3 is TGTGCCAGCAGCTCGCAATACCCGGGACTGAGGGGAGCCGGGGAGCTGTTTTTT. The encoded protein is CASSSQYPGLRGAGELFF. Full variable domain (rest looked up from reference TRBV7-3 and TRBJ2-2): GAGVSQTPSNKVTEKGKYVELRCDPISGHTALYWYRQSLGQGPEFLIYFQGTGAADDSGLPNDRFFAVRPEGSVSTLKIQRTERGDSAVYLCASSSQYPGLRGAGELFFGEGSRLTVL.

To note about this clone: The sample carries other DNA sequences with the same CDR3. The CDR3 is CASSPLTGNTEAFF. CDR3 sequence (DNA): TGTGCCAGCAGCCCTCTCACAGGGAACACTGAAGCTTTCTTT. The chain links TRBV6-5 to TRBJ1-1, with D possibly matching TRBD1 (5 bases). The V gene lost 6 bases and the J gene lost 1 base, with 12 bases spanning the gap. The germline V gene encodes CDR1 MNHEY and CDR2 SVGAGI. This CDR3 comprises 14 residues.

This clone was observed a single time. The genes are TRBV11-3 and TRBJ1-2; 10 bases agree with TRBD1. CDR1 SGHNT and CDR2 YENEEA come from the germline V gene. J was trimmed by 7 bases and V by 5 bases; bases with no gene match: 1. The CDR3 spans 12 residues. The DNA for the CDR3 is TGTGCCAGCAGCCGACAGGGGGCTGGCTACACCTTC. It translates to CASSRQGAGYTF.

The CDR3, as DNA: TGTGCCAGCAGCTCGAGGGGAGAGACCGGGGAGCTGTTTTTT. This codes for CASSSRGETGELFF. V and J are TRBV5-6 and TRBJ2-2; either TRBD1 or TRBD2 may supply D (5 bases each). Germline CDR1 is SGHDT and CDR2 is YYEEEE. CDR3 length: 14 residues. V gave up 3 bases and J gave up 5 bases, with 11 bases separating them.